Sequencing of this T cell receptor beta chain was carried out in a study of blood T cell repertoires in COVID-19. Study in general: Sources were T cells, B-cell-depleted T cells, or PBMCs; the material itself was cDNA or gDNA.

CDR3 size: 14 residues. From germline, CDR1 is SGHTA and CDR2 FQGNSA. J gave up 8 bases and V 5 bases, and 3 bases lay outside the gene matches. Sequencing was performed with immunoSEQ multiplex PCR; in TCRdb, only in-frame clones are kept and a portion is missing. Of 140,000 to 150,000 clones listed, about 85% are singletons. This receptor was identified in a human donor with acute or convalescent COVID-19. The donor label of this sample is uncertain. Sequencing used peripheral blood. The rearrangement links TRBV7-2 to TRBJ2-1; 13 nucleotides agree with TRBD2. CDR3 sequence reads: CASSTSGGADEQFF. Written as DNA, the CDR3 is TGTGCCAGCAGCACTAGCGGGGGGGCCGATGAGCAGTTCTTC.